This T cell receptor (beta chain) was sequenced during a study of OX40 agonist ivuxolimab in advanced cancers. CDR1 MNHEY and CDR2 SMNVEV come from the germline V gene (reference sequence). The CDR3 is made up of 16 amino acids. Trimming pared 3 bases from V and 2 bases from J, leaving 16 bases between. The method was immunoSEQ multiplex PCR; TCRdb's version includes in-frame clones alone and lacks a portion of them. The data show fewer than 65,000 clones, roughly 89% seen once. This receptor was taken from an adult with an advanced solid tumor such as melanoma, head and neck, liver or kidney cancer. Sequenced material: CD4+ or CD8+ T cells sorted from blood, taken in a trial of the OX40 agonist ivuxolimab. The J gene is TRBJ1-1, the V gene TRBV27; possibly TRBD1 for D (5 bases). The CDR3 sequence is CASSFGLGQGNTEAFF. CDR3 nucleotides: TGTGCCAGCAGTTTTGGTTTGGGGCAGGGCAACACTGAAGCTTTCTTT.